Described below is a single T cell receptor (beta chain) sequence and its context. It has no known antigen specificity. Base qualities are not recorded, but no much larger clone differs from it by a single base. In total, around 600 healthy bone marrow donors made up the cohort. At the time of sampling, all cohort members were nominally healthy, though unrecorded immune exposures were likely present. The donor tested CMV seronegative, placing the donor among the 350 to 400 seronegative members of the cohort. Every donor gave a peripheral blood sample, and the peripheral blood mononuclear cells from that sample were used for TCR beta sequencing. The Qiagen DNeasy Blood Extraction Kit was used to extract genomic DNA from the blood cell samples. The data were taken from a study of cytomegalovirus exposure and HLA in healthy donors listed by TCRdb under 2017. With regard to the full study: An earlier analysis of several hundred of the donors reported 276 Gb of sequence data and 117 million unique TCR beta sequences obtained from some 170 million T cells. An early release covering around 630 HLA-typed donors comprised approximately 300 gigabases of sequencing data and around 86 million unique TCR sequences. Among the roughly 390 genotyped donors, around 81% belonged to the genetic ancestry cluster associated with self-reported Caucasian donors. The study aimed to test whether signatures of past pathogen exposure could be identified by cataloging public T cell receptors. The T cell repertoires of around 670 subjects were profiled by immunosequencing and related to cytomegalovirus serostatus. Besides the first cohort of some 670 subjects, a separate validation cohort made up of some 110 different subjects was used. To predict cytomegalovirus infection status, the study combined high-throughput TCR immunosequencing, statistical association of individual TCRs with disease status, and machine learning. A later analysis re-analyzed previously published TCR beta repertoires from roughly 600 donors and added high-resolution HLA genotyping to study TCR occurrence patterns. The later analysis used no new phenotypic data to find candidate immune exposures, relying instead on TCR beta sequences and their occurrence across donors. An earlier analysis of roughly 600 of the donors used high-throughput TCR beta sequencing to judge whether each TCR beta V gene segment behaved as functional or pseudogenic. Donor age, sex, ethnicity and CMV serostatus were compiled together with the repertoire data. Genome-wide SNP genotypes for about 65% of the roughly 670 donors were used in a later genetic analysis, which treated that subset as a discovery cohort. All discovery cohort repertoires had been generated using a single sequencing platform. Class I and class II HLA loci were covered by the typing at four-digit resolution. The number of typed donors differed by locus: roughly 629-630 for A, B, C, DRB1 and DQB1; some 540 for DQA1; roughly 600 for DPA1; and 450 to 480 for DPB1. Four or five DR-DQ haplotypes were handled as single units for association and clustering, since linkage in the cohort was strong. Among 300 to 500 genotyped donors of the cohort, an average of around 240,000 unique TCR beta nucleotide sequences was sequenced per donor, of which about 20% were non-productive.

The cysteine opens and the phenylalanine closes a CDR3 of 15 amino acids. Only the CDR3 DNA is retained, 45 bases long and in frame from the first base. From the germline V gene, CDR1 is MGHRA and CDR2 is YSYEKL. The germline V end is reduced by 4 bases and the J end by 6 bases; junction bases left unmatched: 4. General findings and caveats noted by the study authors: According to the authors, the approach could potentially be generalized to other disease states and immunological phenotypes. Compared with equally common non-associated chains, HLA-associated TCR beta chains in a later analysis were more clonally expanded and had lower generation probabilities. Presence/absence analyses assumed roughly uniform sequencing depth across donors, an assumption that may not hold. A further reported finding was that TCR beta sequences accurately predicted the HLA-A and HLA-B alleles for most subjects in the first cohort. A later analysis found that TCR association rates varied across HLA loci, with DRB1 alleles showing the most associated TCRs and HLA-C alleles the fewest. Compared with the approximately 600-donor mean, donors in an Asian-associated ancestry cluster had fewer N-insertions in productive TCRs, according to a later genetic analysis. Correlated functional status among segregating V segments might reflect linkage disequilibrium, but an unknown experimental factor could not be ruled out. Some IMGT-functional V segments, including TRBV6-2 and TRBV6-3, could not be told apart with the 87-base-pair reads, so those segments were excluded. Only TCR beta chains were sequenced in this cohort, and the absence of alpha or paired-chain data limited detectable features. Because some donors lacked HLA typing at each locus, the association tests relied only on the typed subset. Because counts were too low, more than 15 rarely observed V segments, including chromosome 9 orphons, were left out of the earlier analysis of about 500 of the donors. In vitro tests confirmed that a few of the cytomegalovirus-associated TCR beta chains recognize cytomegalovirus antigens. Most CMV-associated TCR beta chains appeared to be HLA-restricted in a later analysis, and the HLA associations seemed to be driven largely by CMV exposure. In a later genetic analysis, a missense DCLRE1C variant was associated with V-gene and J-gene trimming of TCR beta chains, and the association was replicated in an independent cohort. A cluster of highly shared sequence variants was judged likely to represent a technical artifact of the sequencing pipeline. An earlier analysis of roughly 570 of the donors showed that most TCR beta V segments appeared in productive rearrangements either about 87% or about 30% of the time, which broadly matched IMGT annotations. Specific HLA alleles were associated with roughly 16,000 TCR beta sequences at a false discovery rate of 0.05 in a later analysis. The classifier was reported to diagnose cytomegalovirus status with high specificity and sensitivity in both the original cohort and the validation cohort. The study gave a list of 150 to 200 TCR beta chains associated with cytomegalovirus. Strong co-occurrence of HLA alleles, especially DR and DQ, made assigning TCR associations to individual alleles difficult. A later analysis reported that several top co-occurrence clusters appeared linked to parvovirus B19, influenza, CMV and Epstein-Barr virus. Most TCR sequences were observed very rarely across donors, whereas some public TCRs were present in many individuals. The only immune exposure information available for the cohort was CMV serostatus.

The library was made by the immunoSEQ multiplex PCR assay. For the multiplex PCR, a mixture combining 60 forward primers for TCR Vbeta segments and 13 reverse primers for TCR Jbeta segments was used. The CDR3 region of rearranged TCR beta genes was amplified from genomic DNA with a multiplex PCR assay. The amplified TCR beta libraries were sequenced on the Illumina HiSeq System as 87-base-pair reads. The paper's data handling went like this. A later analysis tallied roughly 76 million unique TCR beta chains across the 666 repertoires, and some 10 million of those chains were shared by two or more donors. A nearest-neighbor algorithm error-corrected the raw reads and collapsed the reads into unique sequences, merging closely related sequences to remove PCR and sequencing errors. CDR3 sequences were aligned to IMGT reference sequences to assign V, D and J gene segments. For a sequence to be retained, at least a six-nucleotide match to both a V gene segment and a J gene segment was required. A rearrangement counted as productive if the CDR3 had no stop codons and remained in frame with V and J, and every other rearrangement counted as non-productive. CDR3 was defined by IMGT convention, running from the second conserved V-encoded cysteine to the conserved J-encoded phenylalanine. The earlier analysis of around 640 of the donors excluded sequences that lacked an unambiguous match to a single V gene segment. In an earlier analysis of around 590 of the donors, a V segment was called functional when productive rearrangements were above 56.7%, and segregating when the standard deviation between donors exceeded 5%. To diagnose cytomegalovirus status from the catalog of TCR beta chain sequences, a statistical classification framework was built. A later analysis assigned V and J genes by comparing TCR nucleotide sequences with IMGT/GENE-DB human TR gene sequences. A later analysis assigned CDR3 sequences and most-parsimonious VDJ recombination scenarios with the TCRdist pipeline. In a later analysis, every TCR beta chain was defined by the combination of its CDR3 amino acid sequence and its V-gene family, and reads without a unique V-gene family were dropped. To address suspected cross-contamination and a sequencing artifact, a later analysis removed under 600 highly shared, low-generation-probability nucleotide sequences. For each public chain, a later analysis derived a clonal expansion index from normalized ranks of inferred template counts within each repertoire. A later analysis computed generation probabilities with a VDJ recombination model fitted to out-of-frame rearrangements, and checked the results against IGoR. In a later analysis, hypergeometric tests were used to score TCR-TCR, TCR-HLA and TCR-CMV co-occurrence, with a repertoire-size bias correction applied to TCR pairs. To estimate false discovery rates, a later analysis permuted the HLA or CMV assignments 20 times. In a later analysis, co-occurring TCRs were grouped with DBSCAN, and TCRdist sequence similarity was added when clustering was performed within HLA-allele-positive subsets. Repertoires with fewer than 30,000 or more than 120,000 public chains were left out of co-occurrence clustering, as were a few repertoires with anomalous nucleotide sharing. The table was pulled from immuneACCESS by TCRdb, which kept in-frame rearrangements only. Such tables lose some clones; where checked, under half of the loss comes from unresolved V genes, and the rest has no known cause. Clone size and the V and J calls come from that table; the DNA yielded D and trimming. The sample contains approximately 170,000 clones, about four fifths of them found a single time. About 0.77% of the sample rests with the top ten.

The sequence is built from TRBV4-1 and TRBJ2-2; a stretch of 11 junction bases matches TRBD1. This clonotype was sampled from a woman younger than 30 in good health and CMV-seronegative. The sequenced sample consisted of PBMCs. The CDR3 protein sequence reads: CASSRGQGAPGELFF. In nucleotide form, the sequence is TGCGCCAGCAGCCGAGGACAGGGGGCGCCCGGGGAGCTGTTTTTT.